A single T cell receptor (beta chain) is shown here with its context. The antigen is unknown. The data belong to a study of T cells in Graves' hyperthyroidism and ophthalmopathy. General study results and limits: Blood samples included most of the expanded thyroid clonotypes exceeding 0.001. Separating ophthalmopathy from stable hyperthyroidism was achieved by a 13 V-J model.

TCR beta CDR3 regions were amplified from RNA transcripts. HTBI primers were used for first-round RT-PCR of the TCR CDR3. TCRdb re-called the multiplex PCR reads through MiXCR, storing one row per CDR3 protein. Here the sample spans hundreds of thousands of distinct CDR3 sequences, around 20% being singletons. Germline V CDR1 and CDR2: SGHDN, FVKESK. The CDR3 contains 14 residues. Trimming took off 1 base at V and 2 bases at J, with 9 bases between the two ends. The rearrangement uses TRBV14 and TRBJ2-7, with D unclear. The material sequenced was blood. The origin of this receptor is a man aged 45 to 65 with Graves' ophthalmopathy. In nucleotides, the CDR3 is TGTGCCAGCAGCCAAGGCCTGCCGACCTACGAGCAGTACTTC. Its protein product is CASSQGLPTYEQYF.